The clone carrying this T cell receptor (beta chain) has more than one count but fewer than ten. This sample was taken from a study of regulatory T cells in long-lasting Graves disease. The time point is: newly diagnosed GD, antithyroid drugs for less than 3 months. PBMCs were the source of the RNA used for TCR sequencing. Construction of TCR beta libraries relied on iRepertoire HTBI primers and on Arm-PCR targeting CDR3 regions. TCRdb used MiXCR to reprocess the multiplex PCR reads, holding one entry per CDR3 protein. The table shows around 240,000 distinct CDR3 sequences, with 15% to 20% occurring only once. V was clipped by 1 base and J by 2 bases, with 6 bases between them. The length of the CDR3 is 13 residues. Germline V lookup: CDR1 SGHDN, CDR2 FVKESK. Another study also made use of these data, one on T cells in Graves' hyperthyroidism and ophthalmopathy.

The TCR originated in a woman aged 25 to 39 with Graves disease. The input for sequencing was peripheral blood mononuclear cells (PBMCs), taken at new diagnosis, from a patient treated with antithyroid drugs. V and J are TRBV14 and TRBJ2-7; D is uncertain. The CDR3 bases are TGTGCCAGCAGCCAAGTCGTCACCTACGAGCAGTACTTC. As protein: CASSQVVTYEQYF.